These 6 T cell receptor beta chains share one sample of origin, sequenced in a study of shared clonotypes between healthy human individuals. The assay was immunoSEQ multiplex PCR, and TCRdb's table has in-frame clones only and misses some. The data hold roughly 2.5 million clones, with more than 90% observed a single time. Sequenced: naive CD4+ T cells sorted from blood. Subset reported: CD45RA+ positively selected. All receptors derive from a man aged 18-30 years in good health.

This clone has only one observation. This sequence joins TRBV14 and TRBJ2-2; TRBD2 is a possible D gene (6 bases). Germline CDR1 is SGHDN and CDR2 is FVKESK. V was shortened by 1 base and J by 2 bases, with 8 bases between the two germline ends. The CDR3 is 15 amino acids. CDR3 nucleotides: TGTGCCAGCAGCCAAGGGGGGACTAACACCGGGGAGCTGTTTTTT. Translation gives CASSQGGTNTGELFF.

This clone was found once. DNA for the CDR3: TGTGCCAGCAAACCCCGAGACAGTTTCTACGAGCAGTACTTC. Translating it yields CASKPRDSFYEQYF. The chain couples TRBV2 to TRBJ2-7; the D gene is possibly TRBD1 (5 bases). The germline V gene has CDR1 SNHLY and CDR2 FYNNEI. Trimming cost V 7 bases and J 3 bases, with 16 bases left between them. CDR3 length: 14 residues.

The DNA of the CDR3 is TGTGCCAGCAGTGAGCGACTAGCGGGGGGCCAGAACACCGGGGAGCTGTTTTTT. It translates to CASSERLAGGQNTGELFF. The chain uses TRBV2 and TRBJ2-2; 13 bases map to TRBD2. In germline, CDR1 is SNHLY, CDR2 FYNNEI. The CDR3 contains 18 residues. The trim removed 3 bases at V and 1 base at J, leaving 5 bases unmatched.

This chain connects TRBV5-1 to TRBJ1-1; maybe TRBD1 (5 bases). This CDR3 comprises 13 residues. Germline CDR1 is SGHRS and CDR2 is YFSETQ. V was trimmed by 0 bases and J by 6 bases, leaving 9 bases between them. CDR3 in amino acids: CASSLGGAPEAFF. CDR3 bases: TGCGCCAGCAGCTTGGGCGGGGCACCTGAAGCTTTCTTT.

As to this clone: Other DNA sequences in this specimen translate into the identical CDR3. The chain recombines TRBV11-3 with TRBJ1-1, with D hard to call. Trimming removed 2 bases from V and 1 base from J, with 5 bases in between. The germline V gene encodes CDR1 SGHNT and CDR2 YENEEA. CDR3 length: 13 residues. CDR3 amino acids: CASSLRRNTEAFF. CDR3 sequence (DNA): TGTGCCAGCAGCTTAAGACGGAACACTGAAGCTTTCTTT.

The chain combines TRBV19 with TRBJ2-3, with no clear D. With 2 bases removed from V and 4 bases from J, the gap between germline ends came to 16 bases. The CDR3 extends over 16 amino acids. CDR1 and CDR2 (germline): LNHDA, SQIVND (reference sequence). CDR3 nucleotide sequence: TGTGCCAGTAGTATATTCCGACAAATCCGCCCAGATACGCAGTATTTT. As protein: CASSIFRQIRPDTQYF.